Listed below are T cell receptor beta chains from one sample, sequenced in a study of blood T cell repertoires in COVID-19. Data came from immunoSEQ multiplex PCR; TCRdb stores just in-frame clones and leaves some out. The repertoire includes about 200,000 clones, more than 70% of them detected once, and roughly 8.8% sits in the top ten. Specimen: PBMCs or T cells enriched from blood (not recorded which). These receptor sequences come from a woman between 18 and 29 years old who had recovered from COVID-19. Both conserved end residues are part of each CDR3. The D gene is left open where the match is weak. Expanded clones are given a class, and other clones once, few, many or no size at all.

D	size	length	V	J	DNA	CDR3
.	.	16	TRBV28	TRBJ2-7	TGTGCCAGCAGCCAAATAAACAGGTTCCAATTCTACGAGCAGTACTTC	CASSQINRFQFYEQYF
TRBD2	.	11	TRBV20-1	TRBJ2-1	TGCAGGAGCGGGGGTGGTAGTGAGCAGTTCTTC	CRSGGGSEQFF
.	.	12	TRBV10-3	TRBJ1-3	TGTGCCGTACAGGGCTCTGGAAACACCATATATTTT	CAVQGSGNTIYF
.	.	12	TRBV12-3/TRBV12-4	TRBJ2-1	TGTGCCAGCAGTCGCACACCCAATGAGCAGTTCTTC	CASSRTPNEQFF
TRBD2	.	13	TRBV12-3/TRBV12-4	TRBJ2-1	TGTGCCAGCATGATGCGGGGGTACAATGAGCAGTTCTTC	CASMMRGYNEQFF
.	.	15	TRBV27	TRBJ1-5	TGTGCCAGCAGTGCCCGGGGGTATAGCAATCAGCCCCAGCATTTT	CASSARGYSNQPQHF
TRBD1	.	17	TRBV5-4	TRBJ2-1	TGTGCCAGCAGCCGGGACAGGGGAACGGGCTCCTACAATGAGCAGTTCTTC	CASSRDRGTGSYNEQFF
.	.	15	TRBV28	TRBJ2-7	TGTGCCAGCAGTGTCACAGGGACCCTCTCCTACGAGCAGTACTTC	CASSVTGTLSYEQYF
TRBD1	once	14	TRBV2	TRBJ1-2	TGTGCCAGCAGTTACGACAGGGGGCGCGGGGTGCGTACCTTC	CASSYDRGRGVRTF
.	.	11	TRBV11-2	TRBJ2-5	TGTGCCAGCAGCCTAGGAGATGACCAGTACTTC	CASSLGDDQYF
TRBD1	.	16	TRBV28	TRBJ1-3	TGTGCCAGCAGTTTATTTGCAGGGGGAGAGGGAAACACCATATATTTT	CASSLFAGGEGNTIYF
TRBD2	.	16	TRBV3-1/TRBV3-2	TRBJ2-3	TGTGCCAGCAGCCAAGTAGCGGGGGGGCGAGGGGATACGCAGTATTTT	CASSQVAGGRGDTQYF
TRBD1	.	14	TRBV6-5	TRBJ2-7	TGTGCCAGCACTCAGACGGGACAGGGGCGAGAGCAGTACTTC	CASTQTGQGREQYF
.	.	17	TRBV6-6	TRBJ1-5	TGTGCCAGCAGTCCTCGGCGGGGGGAGAATAGCAATCAGCCCCAGCATTTT	CASSPRRGENSNQPQHF
TRBD1	.	14	TRBV19	TRBJ1-5	TGTGCCAGTACTCCGACAGGGGGCTATCAGCCCCAGCATTTT	CASTPTGGYQPQHF
.	few	12	TRBV30	TRBJ1-5	TGTGCCTGGAGTCAGGGGAATCAGCCCCAGCATTTT	CAWSQGNQPQHF
.	.	14	TRBV4-1	TRBJ1-1	TGCGCCAGCAGCCAGCGGGGAGGAAACACTGAAGCTTTCTTT	CASSQRGGNTEAFF
.	.	14	TRBV19	TRBJ1-5	TGTGCCAGTAGAGTGGGCATTCTAAATCAGCCCCAGCATTTT	CASRVGILNQPQHF
.	once	15	TRBV3-1/TRBV3-2	TRBJ1-2	TGTGCCAGCAGCCTCGGCCGGGACATCCGAGTTCGCTACACCTTC	CASSLGRDIRVRYTF
.	.	17	TRBV30	TRBJ2-7	TGTGCCTGGAGTTCCCACGCTGACAGGTTTTGGGAATACGAGCAGTACTTC	CAWSSHADRFWEYEQYF
TRBD2	.	18	TRBV28	TRBJ2-1	TGTGCCAGCAGTACCCGCCGACTAGCGGGGGGGCAGGTCGATGAGCAGTTCTTC	CASSTRRLAGGQVDEQFF
TRBD1	.	11	TRBV2	TRBJ1-2	TGTGCCAGCCAGGGGGGTTATGGCTACACCTTC	CASQGGYGYTF
TRBD1	.	15	TRBV19	TRBJ1-2	TGTGCCAGTAACCCGGGAGGGGGCCGCCTCTATGGCTACACCTTC	CASNPGGGRLYGYTF
.	.	15	TRBV5-1	TRBJ2-1	TGCGCCAGCAGCTTGGATGGGGCCGGCTACAATGAGCAGTTCTTC	CASSLDGAGYNEQFF
.	.	13	TRBV10-1	TRBJ2-7	TGCGCCAGCAGCTCCGGGACTTCCTACGAGCAGTACTTC	CASSSGTSYEQYF
.	.	13	TRBV16	TRBJ1-2	TGTGCCAGCAGCCAATCGTGGGGAGATGGCTACACCTTC	CASSQSWGDGYTF
TRBD1	.	17	TRBV7-9	TRBJ1-5	TGTGCCAGCAGCGTCCACAGGGGAGTTGACGGCAATCAGCCCCAGCATTTT	CASSVHRGVDGNQPQHF
.	.	13	TRBV5-4	TRBJ2-7	TGTGCCAGCAGCTTTGTGGACAACTACGAGCAGTACTTC	CASSFVDNYEQYF
TRBD2	.	15	TRBV7-9	TRBJ2-7	TGTGCCAGCAGCGGGACTAGCGGGGTTACCTACGAGCAGTACTTC	CASSGTSGVTYEQYF
.	.	15	TRBV21-1	TRBJ1-3	TGTGCCAGCAGCACAACAGGGCGCTCTGGAAACACCATATATTTT	CASSTTGRSGNTIYF
TRBD1	once	13	TRBV10-2	TRBJ1-1	TGCGCCTCAATGACAGGGGCGGGAACTGAAGCTTTCTTT	CASMTGAGTEAFF
.	.	12	TRBV30	TRBJ2-7	TGTGCCTGGAGTGAGACAGGCTACGAGCAGTACTTC	CAWSETGYEQYF
.	.	14	TRBV5-1	TRBJ1-1	TGCGCCAGCAGCCCAGGGTACATGAACACTGAAGCTTTCTTT	CASSPGYMNTEAFF
TRBD2	.	15	TRBV6-5	TRBJ2-3	TGTGCCAGCAGTTACTCGGGACTAACAGAGGGTACGCAGTATTTT	CASSYSGLTEGTQYF
TRBD1	.	15	TRBV28	TRBJ1-5	TGTGCCAGCAGCGTCGGACAGGCGGGCAATCAGCCCCAGCATTTT	CASSVGQAGNQPQHF
.	.	15	TRBV23-1	TRBJ1-2	TGCGCCAGCAGTCAGGGCAGGGTACGGCTCTATGGCTACACCTTC	CASSQGRVRLYGYTF
TRBD1	many	13	TRBV5-1	TRBJ2-7	TGCGCCAGCAGCTTGGGGAAATGGGACAGCGAGTACTTC	CASSLGKWDSEYF
TRBD1	.	15	TRBV28	TRBJ1-2	TGTGCCAGCAGTCCCCGGACAGGGACTAACTATGGCTACACCTTC	CASSPRTGTNYGYTF
.	.	14	TRBV11-2	TRBJ2-4	TGTGCCAGCAGCTTTGATTGGACATCGAACATTCAGTACTTC	CASSFDWTSNIQYF
TRBD1	.	19	TRBV7-2	TRBJ2-3	TGTGCCAGCAGCTTATCGTACATCACAGACAGGGTACCAACAGATACGCAGTATTTT	CASSLSYITDRVPTDTQYF
.	.	14	TRBV11-2	TRBJ1-1	TGTGCCAGCAGCTTAGCGCTGACAATGACTGAAGCTTTCTTT	CASSLALTMTEAFF
TRBD1	.	15	TRBV18	TRBJ1-4	TGTGCCAGCTCACGCGGACAGGGGGATAATGAAAAACTGTTTTTT	CASSRGQGDNEKLFF
.	.	15	TRBV28	TRBJ2-2	TGTGCCAGCAGGGGGGGACAGCCTAACACCGGGGAGCTGTTTTTT	CASRGGQPNTGELFF
TRBD1	few	15	TRBV9	TRBJ1-6	TGTGCCAGCAGCTTGAGACAGGGTAGCAATTCACCCCTCCACTTT	CASSLRQGSNSPLHF
TRBD1	.	14	TRBV18	TRBJ1-1	TGTGCCAGCTCACCACCTCAGGGACAGATCAAAGCTTTCTTT	CASSPPQGQIKAFF
TRBD2	.	16	TRBV7-6	TRBJ2-3	TGTGCCAGCAGCTTAGCGGCTAGCGGGGCCACAGATACGCAGTATTTT	CASSLAASGATDTQYF
.	.	13	TRBV10-3	TRBJ2-1	TGTGCCATCAGTGAATTTTCCAGTCATGAGCAGTTCTTC	CAISEFSSHEQFF